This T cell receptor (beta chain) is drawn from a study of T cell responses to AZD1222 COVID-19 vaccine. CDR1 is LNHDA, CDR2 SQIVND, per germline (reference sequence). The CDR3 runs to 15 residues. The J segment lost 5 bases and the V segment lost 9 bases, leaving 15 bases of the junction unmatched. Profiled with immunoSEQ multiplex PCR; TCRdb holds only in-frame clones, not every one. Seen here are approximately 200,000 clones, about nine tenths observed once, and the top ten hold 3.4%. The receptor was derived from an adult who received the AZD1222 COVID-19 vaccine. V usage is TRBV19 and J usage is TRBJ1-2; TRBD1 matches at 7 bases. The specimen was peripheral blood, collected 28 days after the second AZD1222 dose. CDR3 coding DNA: TGTGCCAGCGGAGACAAAGCGGGACAGAGTTATGGCTACACCTTC. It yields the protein CASGDKAGQSYGYTF.